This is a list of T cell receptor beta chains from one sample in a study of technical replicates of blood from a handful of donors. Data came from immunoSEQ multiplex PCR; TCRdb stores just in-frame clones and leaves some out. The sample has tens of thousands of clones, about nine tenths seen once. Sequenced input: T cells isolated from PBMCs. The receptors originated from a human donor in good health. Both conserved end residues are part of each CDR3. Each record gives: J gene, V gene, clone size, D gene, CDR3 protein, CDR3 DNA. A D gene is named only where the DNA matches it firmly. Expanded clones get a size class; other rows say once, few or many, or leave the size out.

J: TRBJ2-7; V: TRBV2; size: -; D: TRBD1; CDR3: CASRLTGGHYEQYF; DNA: TGTGCCAGCAGGCTCACAGGGGGACACTACGAGCAGTACTTC
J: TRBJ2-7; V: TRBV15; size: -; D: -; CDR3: CATSRALAGEQYF; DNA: TGTGCCACCAGCAGAGCCCTAGCTGGCGAGCAGTACTTC
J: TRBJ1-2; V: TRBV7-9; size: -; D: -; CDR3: CASSLGGSSNGYTF; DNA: TGTGCCAGCAGCTTAGGCGGCAGTTCGAATGGCTACACCTTC
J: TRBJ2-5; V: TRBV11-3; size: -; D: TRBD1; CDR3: CASSFQGAIGETQYF; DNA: TGTGCCAGCAGCTTTCAGGGGGCGATAGGAGAGACCCAGTACTTC
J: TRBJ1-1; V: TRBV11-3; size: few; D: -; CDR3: CASSLDAGNTEAFF; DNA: TGTGCCAGCAGCTTAGATGCAGGGAACACTGAAGCTTTCTTT
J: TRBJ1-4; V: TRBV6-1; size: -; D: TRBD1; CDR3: CASSEGRTGNEKLFF; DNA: TGTGCCAGCAGTGAAGGAAGGACAGGGAATGAAAAACTGTTTTTT
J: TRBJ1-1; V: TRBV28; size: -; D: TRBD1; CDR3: CASSFSGYPDRTGVSDEAFF; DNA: TGTGCCAGCAGTTTCTCGGGGTACCCGGACCGGACAGGGGTTTCGGATGAAGCTTTCTTT
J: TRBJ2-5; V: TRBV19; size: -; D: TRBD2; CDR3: CASSKGRETEETQYF; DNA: TGTGCCAGTAGTAAAGGGCGGGAGACCGAAGAGACCCAGTACTTC
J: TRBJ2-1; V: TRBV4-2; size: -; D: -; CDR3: CASSQPPGGGVINEQFF; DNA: TGTGCCAGCAGCCAACCACCGGGGGGCGGGGTTATCAATGAGCAGTTCTTC
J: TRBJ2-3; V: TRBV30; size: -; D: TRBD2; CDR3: CAWSEWQAGAGTQYF; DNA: TGTGCCTGGAGTGAATGGCAAGCGGGAGCGGGTACGCAGTATTTT
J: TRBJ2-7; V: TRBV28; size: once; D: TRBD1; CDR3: CASSLGTGGEQYF; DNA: TGTGCCAGCAGCCTCGGGACAGGGGGCGAGCAGTACTTC
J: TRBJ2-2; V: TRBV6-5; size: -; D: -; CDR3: CASSTDTGELFF; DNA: TGTGCCAGCAGTACGGACACCGGGGAGCTGTTTTTT
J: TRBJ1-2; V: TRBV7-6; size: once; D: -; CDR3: CASSAGDIYGYTF; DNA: TGTGCCAGCAGCGCCGGGGACATCTATGGCTACACCTTC
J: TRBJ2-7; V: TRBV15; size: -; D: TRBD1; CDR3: CATSRDEGAREQYF; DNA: TGTGCCACCAGCAGAGATGAGGGGGCGCGGGAGCAGTACTTC
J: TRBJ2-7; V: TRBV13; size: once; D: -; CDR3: CASSFSTGSYEQYF; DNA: TGTGCCAGCAGCTTTTCTACAGGGAGCTACGAGCAGTACTTC
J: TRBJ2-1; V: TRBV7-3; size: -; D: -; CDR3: CASSSGHYNEQFF; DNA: TGTGCCAGCAGTTCGGGACACTACAATGAGCAGTTCTTC
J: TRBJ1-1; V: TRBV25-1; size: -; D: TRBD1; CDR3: CASSETGPEAFF; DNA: TGTGCCAGCAGCGAGACAGGGCCCGAAGCTTTCTTT
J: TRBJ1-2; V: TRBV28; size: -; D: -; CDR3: CASSPLDRNYGYTF; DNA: TGTGCCAGCAGTCCACTTGACAGGAACTATGGCTACACCTTC
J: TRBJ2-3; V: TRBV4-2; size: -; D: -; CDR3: CASSPDRDTQYF; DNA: TGTGCCAGCAGCCCCGATAGAGATACGCAGTATTTT
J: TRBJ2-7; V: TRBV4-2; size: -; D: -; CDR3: CASSQHPGTTYEQYF; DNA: TGTGCCAGCAGCCAGCACCCCGGGACAACCTACGAGCAGTACTTC
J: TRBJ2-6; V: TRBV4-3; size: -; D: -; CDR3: CASSQDRGGSGANVLTF; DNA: TGCGCCAGCAGCCAAGACAGGGGAGGGTCTGGGGCCAACGTCCTGACTTTC
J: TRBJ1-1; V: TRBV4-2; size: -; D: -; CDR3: CASSQGRTDNTEAFF; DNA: TGTGCCAGCAGCCAAGGTAGGACAGACAACACTGAAGCTTTCTTT
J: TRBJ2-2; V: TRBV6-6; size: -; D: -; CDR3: CASLWRESAGELFF; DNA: TGTGCCAGCCTGTGGAGGGAGAGCGCCGGGGAGCTGTTTTTT
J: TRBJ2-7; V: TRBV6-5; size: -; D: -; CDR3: CASSYKGVREQYF; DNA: TGTGCCAGCAGTTACAAGGGGGTTCGCGAGCAGTACTTC
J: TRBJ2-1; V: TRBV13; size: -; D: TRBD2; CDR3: CASSDLAGGLAYNEQFF; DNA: TGTGCCAGCAGTGATTTAGCGGGAGGGCTGGCCTACAATGAGCAGTTCTTC
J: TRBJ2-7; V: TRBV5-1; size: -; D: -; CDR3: CASLNPGEEQYF; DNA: TGCGCCAGCCTAAACCCAGGGGAAGAGCAGTACTTC
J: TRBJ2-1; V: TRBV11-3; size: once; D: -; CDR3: CASSPAGDRTYNEQFF; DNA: TGTGCCAGCAGCCCCGCAGGGGATCGGACCTACAATGAGCAGTTCTTC
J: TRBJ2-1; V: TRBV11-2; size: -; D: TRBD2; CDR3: CASSLDPETSGSIYNEQFF; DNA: TGTGCCAGCAGCTTAGATCCCGAGACTAGCGGGAGTATTTACAATGAGCAGTTCTTC
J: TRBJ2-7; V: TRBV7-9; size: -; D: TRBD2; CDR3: CASSQGLAAEQYF; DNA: TGTGCCAGCAGCCAAGGACTAGCAGCCGAGCAGTACTTC
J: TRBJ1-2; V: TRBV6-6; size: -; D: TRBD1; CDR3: CASSYSTDRGDGYTF; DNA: TGTGCCAGCAGTTACTCGACGGACAGGGGCGACGGCTACACCTTC
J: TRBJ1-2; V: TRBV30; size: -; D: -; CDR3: CAWSEAGEYGYTF; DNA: TGTGCCTGGAGTGAGGCAGGCGAGTATGGCTACACCTTC
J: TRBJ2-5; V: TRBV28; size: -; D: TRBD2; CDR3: CASSMGLAGVETQYF; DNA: TGTGCCAGCAGTATGGGACTAGCGGGAGTTGAGACCCAGTACTTC
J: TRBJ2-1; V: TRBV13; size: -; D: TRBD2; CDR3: CASSLRLAGAGREQFF; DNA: TGTGCCAGCAGCTTGCGGCTAGCGGGGGCAGGGAGGGAGCAGTTCTTC
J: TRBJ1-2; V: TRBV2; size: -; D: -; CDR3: CASSEGGTGYTF; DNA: TGTGCCAGCAGTGAGGGGGGGACTGGCTACACCTTC
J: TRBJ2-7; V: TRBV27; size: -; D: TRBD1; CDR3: CASSYTWDSYEQYF; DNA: TGTGCCAGCAGTTATACGTGGGACAGCTACGAGCAGTACTTC
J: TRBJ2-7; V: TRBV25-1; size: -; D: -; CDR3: CASMAVLHPYEQYF; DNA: TGTGCCAGCATGGCGGTCCTACATCCTTACGAGCAGTACTTC
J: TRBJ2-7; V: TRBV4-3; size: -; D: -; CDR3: CASSRRWDTSYEQYF; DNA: TGCGCCAGCAGCCGACGCTGGGACACCAGCTACGAGCAGTACTTC
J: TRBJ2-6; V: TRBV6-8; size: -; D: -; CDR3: CASSYSEGSVPRTYSGANVLTF; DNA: TGTGCCAGCAGTTACTCGGAGGGCAGCGTACCCCGTACGTATTCTGGGGCCAACGTCCTGACTTTC
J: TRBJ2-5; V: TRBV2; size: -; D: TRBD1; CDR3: CASSLHGTGEETQYF; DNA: TGTGCCAGCAGTCTCCACGGGACAGGGGAAGAGACCCAGTACTTC
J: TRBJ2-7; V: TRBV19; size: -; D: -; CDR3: CASSADRDTTYEQYF; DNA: TGTGCCAGTAGTGCCGACCGGGACACCACCTACGAGCAGTACTTC
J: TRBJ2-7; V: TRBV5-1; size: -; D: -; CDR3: CASSSGPTYEQYF; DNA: TGCGCCAGCAGTTCCGGTCCCACCTACGAGCAGTACTTC
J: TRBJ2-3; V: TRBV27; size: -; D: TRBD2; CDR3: CASGVSGSVTDTQYF; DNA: TGTGCCAGCGGAGTAAGCGGGAGTGTTACAGATACGCAGTATTTT
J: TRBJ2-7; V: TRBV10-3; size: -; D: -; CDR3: CAIKAAAYEQYF; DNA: TGTGCCATCAAGGCTGCGGCCTACGAGCAGTACTTC
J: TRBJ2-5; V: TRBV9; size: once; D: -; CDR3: CASSVGGMVETQYF; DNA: TGTGCCAGCAGCGTAGGCGGGATGGTGGAGACCCAGTACTTC
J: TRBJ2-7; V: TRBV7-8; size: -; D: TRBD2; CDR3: CASSQTSGGYEQYF; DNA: TGTGCCAGCAGCCAGACTAGCGGAGGCTACGAGCAGTACTTC
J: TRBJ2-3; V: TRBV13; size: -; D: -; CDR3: CASSLVGKGIPTDTQYF; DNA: TGTGCCAGCAGCTTAGTCGGTAAGGGGATTCCCACAGATACGCAGTATTTT
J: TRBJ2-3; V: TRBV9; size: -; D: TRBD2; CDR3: CASSVGGTSGKNTQYF; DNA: TGTGCCAGCAGCGTAGGGGGGACTAGCGGGAAAAATACGCAGTATTTT
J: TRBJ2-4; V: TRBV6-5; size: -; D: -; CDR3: CASSYSGIAKNIQYF; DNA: TGTGCCAGCAGTTATTCAGGGATCGCCAAAAACATTCAGTACTTC
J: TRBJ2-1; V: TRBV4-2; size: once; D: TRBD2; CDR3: CASSRLAGSGEQFF; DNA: TGTGCCAGCAGCCGACTAGCGGGAAGCGGTGAGCAGTTCTTC
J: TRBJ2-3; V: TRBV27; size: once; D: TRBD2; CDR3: CASSILAGGRLDTQYF; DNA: TGTGCCAGCAGTATACTAGCGGGAGGCCGATTAGATACGCAGTATTTT
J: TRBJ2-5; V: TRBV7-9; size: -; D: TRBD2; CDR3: CASSLVRLAGVGETQYF; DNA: TGTGCCAGCAGCTTAGTACGGCTAGCGGGAGTAGGCGAGACCCAGTACTTC
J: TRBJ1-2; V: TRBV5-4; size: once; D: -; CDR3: CASSLGPFGGVSYGYTF; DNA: TGTGCCAGCAGCTTGGGCCCATTCGGGGGTGTTAGCTATGGCTACACCTTC
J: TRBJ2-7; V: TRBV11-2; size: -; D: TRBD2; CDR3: CASSLGQGLTPYEQYF; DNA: TGTGCCAGCAGCTTAGGTCAGGGACTAACCCCCTACGAGCAGTACTTC
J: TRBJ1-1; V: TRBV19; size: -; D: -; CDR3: CASSIGGDVPWAFF; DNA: TGTGCCAGTAGTATAGGAGGAGATGTGCCTTGGGCTTTCTTT